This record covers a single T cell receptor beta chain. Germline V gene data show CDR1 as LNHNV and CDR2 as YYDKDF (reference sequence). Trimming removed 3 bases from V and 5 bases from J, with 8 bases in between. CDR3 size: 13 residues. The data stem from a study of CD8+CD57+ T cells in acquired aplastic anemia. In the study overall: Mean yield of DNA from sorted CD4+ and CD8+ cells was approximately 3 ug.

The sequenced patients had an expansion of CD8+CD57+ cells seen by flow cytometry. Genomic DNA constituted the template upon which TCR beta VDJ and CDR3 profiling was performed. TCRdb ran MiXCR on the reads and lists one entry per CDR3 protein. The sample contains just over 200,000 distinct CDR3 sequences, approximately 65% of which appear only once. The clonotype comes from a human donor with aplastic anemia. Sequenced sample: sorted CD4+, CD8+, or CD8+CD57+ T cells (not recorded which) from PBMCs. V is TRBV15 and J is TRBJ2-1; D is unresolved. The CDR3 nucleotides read TGTGCCACCAGCAGCTTGCAACACAATGAGCAGTTCTTC. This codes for CATSSLQHNEQFF.